This TCR beta chain was identified in a study of blood T cell repertoires in COVID-19. Study background: From the United States, Italy and Spain came samples of acute and convalescent COVID-19.

Those who participated ranged in age from roughly 18 to 100 years and resided in roughly 26 US areas. Cohorts were assigned according to the clinical history that participants reported. In the original analysis: Estimates of nucleated cell counts were drawn from the amplification of reference gene primers. Sequenced by immunoSEQ multiplex PCR; TCRdb stores in-frame clones only, minus some. The V and J calls and clone size are taken from that table; D and trimming were inferred from the DNA. The sample comprises hundreds of thousands of clones, about 82% of which are singletons, and approximately 2% rests with the top ten. CDR3 size: 14 residues. Germline CDR1 is KGHSH and CDR2 is LQKENI. Trimming cost V 4 bases and J 0 bases, with 9 bases left between them.

The chain links TRBV18 to TRBJ2-5; perhaps TRBD1 as D (6 bases). Sequencing input: PBMCs or T cells enriched from blood (not recorded which). This TCR came from a woman between 50 and 59 years old who had recovered from COVID-19. CDR3 DNA: TGTGCCAGCTCACGTGACAGGAACCAAGAGACCCAGTACTTC. Translated: CASSRDRNQETQYF.